Shown below are 17 T cell receptor beta chains from a single sample sequenced in a study of Tregs in tolerant kidney transplant recipients. This table comes from immunoSEQ multiplex PCR, and its TCRdb copy is limited to in-frame clones, with some not included. In total, the table holds about 48,000 clones. The specimen comprised CD4+ T cells from blood, sampled before the transplant. These receptors came from a human donor who received a combined kidney and bone marrow transplant.

Turning to this clone: The read ends 3 residues before the CDR3 terminus; that terminus is restored from the germline J gene. This sequence joins TRBV18 and TRBJ2-7; 11 bases match TRBD1. The germline V gene encodes CDR1 KGHSH and CDR2 LQKENI. The CDR3 covers 13 residues. J gave up 5 bases and V 4 bases, and 1 base lay outside the gene matches. CDR3: CASSRTGGNEQYF. CDR3 DNA (partial): TGTGCCAGCTCACGGACAGGGGGCAACGAG.

As concerns this clone: The CDR3 end lies 3 residues beyond the end of the read and is filled in from the germline J gene. The J gene is TRBJ1-6, the V gene TRBV18; the D is unclear. The germline V gene has CDR1 KGHSH and CDR2 LQKENI. CDR3 length: 15 residues. Trimming shortened V by 3 bases and J by 8 bases, and 14 bases separated the two germline ends. The chain's CDR3 is CASSPNTVRDSPLHF. The DNA read from the CDR3 is TGTGCCAGCTCACCCAACACCGTTCGGGATTCACCC.

As concerns this clone: The read ends 3 residues shy of where the CDR3 ends; the end is completed using the germline J gene. This rearrangement joins TRBV29-1 to TRBJ2-5, with 9 bases matching TRBD1. The CDR3 is 14 residues long. CDR1 is SQVTM and CDR2 is ANQGSEA in the germline V gene. The trim removed 5 bases at V and 4 bases at J, leaving 8 bases unmatched. The CDR3 spells CSVTGQGQTETQYF. Incomplete CDR3 DNA: TGCAGCGTTACCGGACAGGGGCAGACAGAGACC.

As for this clone: With the read ending 3 residues before the CDR3 end, the germline J gene is used to fill in that end. V usage is TRBV5-1 and J usage is TRBJ2-7; TRBD2 matches at 7 bases. Germline V gene data show CDR1 as SGHRS and CDR2 as YFSETQ. The CDR3 sequence is 16 residues long. J gave up 1 base and V 6 bases, and 13 bases lay outside the gene matches. The sequenced part of the CDR3 DNA is TGCGCCAGCACCGGCCTGGCGGGAGTTGCGTCCTACGAG. Encoded protein: CASTGLAGVASYE. The full CDR3 sequence reads CASTGLAGVASYEQYF.

About this clone: The CDR3 end falls 3 residues outside the read, so it is completed with the germline J gene. This sequence joins TRBV5-1 and TRBJ1-1; TRBD1 matches at 7 bases. J was trimmed by 4 bases and V by 6 bases; bases with no gene match: 9. From germline, CDR1 is SGHRS and CDR2 YFSETQ. The CDR3 runs to 14 residues. CDR3 residues: CASTGNRGGTEAFF. The part of the CDR3 DNA that was read is TGCGCCAGCACAGGAAACAGGGGAGGCACTGAA.

Of note for this clone: The read ends 3 residues before the CDR3 terminus; that terminus is restored from the germline J gene. This chain connects TRBV20-1 to TRBJ2-1; tentatively, D is TRBD1 (5 bases). V was shortened by 0 bases and J by 6 bases, with 12 bases between the two germline ends. Germline CDR1 and CDR2: DFQATT and SNEGSKA (reference sequence). CDR3 length equals 14 residues. The CDR3 bases that were read are TGCAGTGCTAGAGACCGGAGAAGGGGCAATGAG. Amino acid sequence: CSARDRRRGNE. The whole CDR3 is CSARDRRRGNEQFF.

As regards this clone: With the read ending 3 residues before the CDR3 end, the germline J gene is used to fill in that end. The chain couples TRBV5-1 to TRBJ2-3; TRBD2 might be the D (6 bases). The V gene's germline CDR1 is SGHRS and CDR2 YFSETQ. CDR3 length: 15 residues. V lost 4 bases, J lost 4 bases, and 16 bases lay in between. The CDR3 is CASSTSPVGADTQYF. The CDR3 bases that were read are TGCGCCAGCAGCACTAGCCCCGTTGGGGCAGATACG.

With regard to this clone: One end of the junction does not line up with germline, which may come from a read error. The CDR3 end is not reached by the read, which stops 3 residues before it; the germline J gene fills it in. The J gene is TRBJ1-6, the V gene TRBV6-1; 7 positions match TRBD1. This CDR3 has 14 residues. CDR1 and CDR2 (germline): MNHNS, SASEGT. The CDR3 is CASREGTARAPLHF. The part of the CDR3 DNA that was read is TGTGCCAGCAGGGAAGGGACAGCCCGCGCGCCC.

Regarding this clone: Read coverage stops 3 residues before the CDR3 terminus; the germline J gene supplies the remainder. The chain is built from TRBV10-3 and TRBJ2-1; TRBD2 might be the D (5 bases). Germline V gene data show CDR1 as ENHRY and CDR2 as SYGVKD. V dropped 9 bases and J dropped 6 bases, with 18 bases sitting between them. This CDR3 is built from 14 residues. The covered CDR3 bases are TGTGCCATTCGCTTGGATGTAGCGAGCAATGAG. Translating gives CAIRLDVASNE. The complete CDR3 protein is CAIRLDVASNEQFF.

The sequenced CDR3 bases are TGTGCCAGCAGCTTAGTAGCCACCAGGGCCTACGAG. It codes for CASSLVATRAYE. The whole CDR3 sequence reads CASSLVATRAYEQYF. The genes are TRBV7-9 and TRBJ2-7; tentatively, D is TRBD1 (5 bases). With the read ending 3 residues before the CDR3 end, the germline J gene is used to fill in that end. The CDR3 has 15 residues. With 1 base removed from V and 2 bases from J, the gap between germline ends came to 12 bases. Germline CDR1 and CDR2: SEHNR and FQNEAQ (reference sequence).

Comments on this clone: The read gets to within 3 residues of the CDR3 end, and the germline J gene fills in the rest. V gene TRBV7-2 combines with J gene TRBJ1-1; perhaps TRBD1 as D (6 bases). Per the germline V gene, CDR1 is SGHTA and CDR2 is FQGNSA. This CDR3 has 14 amino acids. V was shortened by 4 bases and J by 4 bases, with 13 bases between the two germline ends. CDR3 amino acids: CASSSERQVTEAFF. Partial CDR3 DNA: TGTGCCAGCAGCTCCGAACGACAGGTCACTGAA.

About this clone itself: The CDR3 is cut off 3 residues early in the read; its end comes from the germline J gene. This sequence joins TRBV19 and TRBJ1-5, with 7 positions matching TRBD1. CDR1 LNHDA and CDR2 SQIVND come from the germline V gene (reference sequence). The V and J ends lost 3 bases and 7 bases, in that order; junction bases with no gene match: 6. The CDR3 spans 14 residues. CDR3 bases read: TGTGCCAGTAGTATCGAGCCAGGGGGACAGCCC. Translating gives CASSIEPGGQP. The CDR3 as a whole reads CASSIEPGGQPQHF.

As concerns this clone: The CDR3 is cut off 3 residues early in the read; its end comes from the germline J gene. This chain connects TRBV19 to TRBJ2-1, with a weak D call TRBD2 (6 bases). Germline V CDR1 and CDR2: LNHDA, SQIVND (reference sequence). The CDR3 is made up of 13 amino acids. V lost 9 bases and J 1 base, leaving 10 bases between the germline ends. The DNA read from the CDR3 is TGTGCCAGGGAGACTAGTTCCTACAATGAG. This encodes CARETSSYNE. The entire CDR3 sequence reads CARETSSYNEQFF.

Of note for this clone: The junction and the germline gene differ at one end; a read error may be behind it. CDR3 sequence: CSARDPGTSKDTQYF. The CDR3 DNA, read in part, is TGCAGTGCTAGAGATCCCGGGACTAGCAAAGATACG. The chain has TRBV20-1 and TRBJ2-3; TRBD2 aligns across 9 bases. The read halts 3 residues ahead of the CDR3 end, with the missing end drawn from the germline J gene. The length of the CDR3 is 15 residues. Per the germline V gene, CDR1 is DFQATT and CDR2 is SNEGSKA (reference sequence).

On this clone itself: The CDR3 end is not reached by the read, which stops 3 residues before it; the germline J gene fills it in. The V and J genes are TRBV7-3 and TRBJ2-3, with D possibly being TRBD1 (6 bases). V shed 5 bases and J shed 4 bases, with 16 bases lying between them. This CDR3 contains 15 residues. Per germline, CDR1 SGHTA and CDR2 FQGTGA. The CDR3 sequence is CASSPTGNTADTQYF. Partial CDR3 DNA: TGTGCCAGCAGCCCTACAGGGAACACCGCAGATACG. Looking up the rest from reference TRBV7-3 and TRBJ2-3 gives the full variable domain: GAGVSQTPSNKVTEKGKYVELRCDPISGHTALYWYRQSLGQGPEFLIYFQGTGAADDSGLPNDRFFAVRPEGSVSTLKIQRTERGDSAVYLCASSPTGNTADTQYFGPGTRLTVL.

Comment on this clone: Coverage ceases 3 residues before the CDR3 finishes, and the germline J gene fills in the end. The chain links TRBV19 to TRBJ2-4, with TRBD1 matching 7 bases. This CDR3 has 17 amino acids. Germline V gene lookup returns CDR1 LNHDA and CDR2 SQIVND (reference sequence). The V segment lost 4 bases and the J segment 3 bases; nucleotides outside the gene matches: 12. CDR3 region: CASSTSNLQGVKNIQYF. The covered CDR3 bases are TGTGCCAGTAGTACCTCAAACCTTCAGGGGGTCAAAAACATT.

Worth noting for this clone: The missing CDR3 end, 3 residues past where the read stops, is filled in from the germline J gene. The chain links TRBV19 to TRBJ2-2; D is undetermined. V shed 3 bases and J shed 7 bases, with 9 bases lying between them. This CDR3 contains 13 residues. Germline V gene data show CDR1 as LNHDA and CDR2 as SQIVND (reference sequence). CDR3 region: CASSILGGGELFF. Incomplete CDR3 DNA: TGTGCCAGTAGTATCCTCGGCGGCGGGGAG. The full variable domain, its missing parts supplied by reference TRBV19 and TRBJ2-2, is DGGITQSPKYLFRKEGQNVTLSCEQNLNHDAMYWYRQDPGQGLRLIYYSQIVNDFQKGDIAEGYSVSREKKESFPLTVTSAQKNPTAFYLCASSILGGGELFFGEGSRLTVL.